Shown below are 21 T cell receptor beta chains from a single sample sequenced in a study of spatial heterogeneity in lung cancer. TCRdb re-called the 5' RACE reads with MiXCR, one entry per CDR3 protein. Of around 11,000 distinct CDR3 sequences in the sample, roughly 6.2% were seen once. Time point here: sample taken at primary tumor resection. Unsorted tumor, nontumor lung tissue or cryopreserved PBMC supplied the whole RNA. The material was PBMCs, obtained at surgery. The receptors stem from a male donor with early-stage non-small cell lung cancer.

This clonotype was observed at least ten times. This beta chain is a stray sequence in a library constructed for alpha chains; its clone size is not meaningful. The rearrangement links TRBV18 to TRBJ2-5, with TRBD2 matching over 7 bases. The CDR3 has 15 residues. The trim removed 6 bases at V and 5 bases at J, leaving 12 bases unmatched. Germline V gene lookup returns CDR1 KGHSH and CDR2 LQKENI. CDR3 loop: CASSYRDYGLETQYF. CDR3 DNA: TGTGCCAGCTCCTACCGGGACTATGGATTGGAGACCCAGTACTTC. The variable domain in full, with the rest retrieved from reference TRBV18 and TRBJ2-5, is NAGVMQNPRHLVRRRGQEARLRCSPMKGHSHVYWYRQLPEEGLKFMVYLQKENIIDESGMPKERFSAEFPKEGPSILRIQQVVRGDSAAYFCASSYRDYGLETQYFGPGTRLLVL.

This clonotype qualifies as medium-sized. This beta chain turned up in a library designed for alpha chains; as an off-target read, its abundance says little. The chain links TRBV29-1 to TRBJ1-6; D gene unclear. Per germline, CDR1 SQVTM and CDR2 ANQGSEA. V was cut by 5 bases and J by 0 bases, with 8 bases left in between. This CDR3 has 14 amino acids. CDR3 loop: CSVSGDSYNSPLHF. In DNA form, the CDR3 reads TGCAGCGTTTCCGGGGACTCCTATAATTCACCCCTCCACTTT.

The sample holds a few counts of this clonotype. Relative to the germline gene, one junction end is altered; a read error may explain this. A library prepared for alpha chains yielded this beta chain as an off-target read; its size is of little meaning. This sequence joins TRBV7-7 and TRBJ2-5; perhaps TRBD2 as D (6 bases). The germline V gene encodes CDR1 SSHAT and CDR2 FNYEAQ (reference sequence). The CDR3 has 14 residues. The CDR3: CASSLGGSQETQYF. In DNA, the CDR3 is TGTGCTAGCAGCTTAGGAGGGAGCCAAGAGACCCAGTACTTC. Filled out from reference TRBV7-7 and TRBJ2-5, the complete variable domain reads GAGVSQSPRYKVTKRGQDVTLRCDPISSHATLYWYQQALGQGPEFLTYFNYEAQPDKSGLPSDRFSAERPEGSISTLTIQRTEQRDSAMYRCASSLGGSQETQYFGPGTRLLVL.

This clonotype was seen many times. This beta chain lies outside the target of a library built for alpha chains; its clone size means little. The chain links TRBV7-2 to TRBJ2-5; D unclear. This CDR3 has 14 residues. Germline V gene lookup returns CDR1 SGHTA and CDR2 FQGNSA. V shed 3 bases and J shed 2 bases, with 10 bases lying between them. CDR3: CASSFFGYQETQYF. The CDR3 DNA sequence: TGTGCCAGCAGCTTTTTCGGCTATCAAGAGACCCAGTACTTC.

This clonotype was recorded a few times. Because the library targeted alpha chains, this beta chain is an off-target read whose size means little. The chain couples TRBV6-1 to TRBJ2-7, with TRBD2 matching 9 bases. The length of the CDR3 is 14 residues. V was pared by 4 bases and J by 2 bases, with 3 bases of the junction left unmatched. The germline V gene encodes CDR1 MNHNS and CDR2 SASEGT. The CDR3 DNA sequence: TGTGCCAGCAGTGCCTTAGCGGGGGCCTACGAGCAGTACTTC. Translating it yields CASSALAGAYEQYF.

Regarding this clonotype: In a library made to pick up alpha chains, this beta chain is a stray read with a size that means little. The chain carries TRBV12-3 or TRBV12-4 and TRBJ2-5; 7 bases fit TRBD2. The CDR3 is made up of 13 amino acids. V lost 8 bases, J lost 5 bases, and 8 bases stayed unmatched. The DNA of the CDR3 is TGTGCCAGCGCGAGAGGGCGGGAGGAGACCCAGTACTTC. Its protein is CASARGREETQYF.

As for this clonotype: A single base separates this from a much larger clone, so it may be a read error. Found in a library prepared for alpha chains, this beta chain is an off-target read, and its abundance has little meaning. The DNA of the CDR3 is TGTGCCAGCAGTAGGCAGCAGGGAGAGACCCAGTACTTC. It translates to CASSRQQGETQYF. The chain links TRBV27 to TRBJ2-5; D possibly corresponds to TRBD1 (5 bases). The V gene lost 5 bases and the J gene lost 4 bases, with 11 bases spanning the gap. Germline assignment: CDR1 MNHEY and CDR2 SMNVEV (reference sequence). This CDR3 is 13 amino acids long.

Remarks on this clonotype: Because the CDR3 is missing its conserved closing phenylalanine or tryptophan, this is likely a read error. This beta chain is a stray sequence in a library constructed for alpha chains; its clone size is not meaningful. The DNA for the CDR3 is TGTGCCAGCAGCTCAATAGCGGGAGGGAATAGTATCTACAATGAGCAGTTCTCC. This encodes CASSSIAGGNSIYNEQFS. This chain joins TRBV7-2 and TRBJ2-1; 11 bases match TRBD2. Germline trimming cut 4 bases from V and 3 bases from J; bases unmatched to any gene: 11. The CDR3 contains 18 residues. Germline V CDR1 and CDR2: SGHTA, FQGNSA.

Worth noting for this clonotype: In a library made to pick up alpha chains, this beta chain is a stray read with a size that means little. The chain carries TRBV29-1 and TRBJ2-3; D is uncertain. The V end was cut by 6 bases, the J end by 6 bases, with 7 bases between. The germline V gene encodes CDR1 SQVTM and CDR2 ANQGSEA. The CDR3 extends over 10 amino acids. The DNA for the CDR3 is TGCAGCGTCTCGGTGGATACGCAGTATTTT. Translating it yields CSVSVDTQYF.

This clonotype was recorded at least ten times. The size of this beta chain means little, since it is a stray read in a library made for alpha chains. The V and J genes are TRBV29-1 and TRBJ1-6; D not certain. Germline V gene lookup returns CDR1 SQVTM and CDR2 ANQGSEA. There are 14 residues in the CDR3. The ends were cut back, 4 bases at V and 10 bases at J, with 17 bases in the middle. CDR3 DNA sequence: TGCAGCGTTGCCGGGGAGAGCCCTAACTCACCCCTCCACTTT. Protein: CSVAGESPNSPLHF.

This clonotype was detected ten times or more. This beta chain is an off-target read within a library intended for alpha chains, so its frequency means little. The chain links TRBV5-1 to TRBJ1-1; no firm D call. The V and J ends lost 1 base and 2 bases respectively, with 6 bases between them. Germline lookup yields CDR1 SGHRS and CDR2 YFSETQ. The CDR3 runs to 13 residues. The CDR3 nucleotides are TGCGCCAGCAGCTTGACGGCCAACACTGAAGCTTTCTTT. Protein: CASSLTANTEAFF. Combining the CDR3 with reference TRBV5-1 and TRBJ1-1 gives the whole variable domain KAGVTQTPRYLIKTRGQQVTLSCSPISGHRSVSWYQQTPGQGLQFLFEYFSETQRNKGNFPGRFSGRQFSNSRSEMNVSTLELGDSALYLCASSLTANTEAFFGQGTRLTVV.

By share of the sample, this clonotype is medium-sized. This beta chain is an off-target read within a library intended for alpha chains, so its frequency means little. The CDR3 region has the DNA TGTGCCAGCAGCTCACGGACAGATTTCTCCTACGAGCAGTACTTC. Its translation: CASSSRTDFSYEQYF. The rearrangement uses TRBV7-9 and TRBJ2-7, with a weak D call TRBD1 (6 bases). This CDR3 has 15 residues. V shed 4 bases and J shed 0 bases, with 13 bases lying between them. CDR1 is SEHNR, CDR2 FQNEAQ, per germline (reference sequence). Full variable domain (rest looked up from reference TRBV7-9 and TRBJ2-7): DTGVSQNPRHKITKRGQNVTFRCDPISEHNRLYWYRQTLGQGPEFLTYFQNEAQLEKSRLLSDRFSAERPKGSFSTLEIQRTEQGDSAMYLCASSSRTDFSYEQYFGPGTRLTVT.

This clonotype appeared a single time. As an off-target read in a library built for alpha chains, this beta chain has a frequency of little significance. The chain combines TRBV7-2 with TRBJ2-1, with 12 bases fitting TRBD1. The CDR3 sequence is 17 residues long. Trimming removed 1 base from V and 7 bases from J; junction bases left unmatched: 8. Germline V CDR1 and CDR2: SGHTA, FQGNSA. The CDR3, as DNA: TGTGCCAGCAGCTTAGTCGCCGGGACAGGGGGCAGGAATGAGCAGTTCTTC. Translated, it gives CASSLVAGTGGRNEQFF.

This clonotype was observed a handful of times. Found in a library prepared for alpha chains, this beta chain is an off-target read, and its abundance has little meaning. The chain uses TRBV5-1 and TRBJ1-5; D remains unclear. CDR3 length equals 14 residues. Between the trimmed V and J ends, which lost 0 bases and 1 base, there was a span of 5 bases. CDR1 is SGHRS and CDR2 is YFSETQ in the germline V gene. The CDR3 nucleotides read TGCGCCAGCAGCTTGGATGGGAGCAATCAGCCCCAGCATTTT. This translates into CASSLDGSNQPQHF.

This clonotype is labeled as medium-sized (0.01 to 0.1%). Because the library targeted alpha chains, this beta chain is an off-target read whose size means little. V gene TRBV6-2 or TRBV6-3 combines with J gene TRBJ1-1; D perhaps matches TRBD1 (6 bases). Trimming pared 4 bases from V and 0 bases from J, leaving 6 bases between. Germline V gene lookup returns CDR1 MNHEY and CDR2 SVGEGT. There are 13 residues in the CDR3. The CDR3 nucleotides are TGTGCCAGCAGTTGGACAGTGAACACTGAAGCTTTCTTT. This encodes CASSWTVNTEAFF.

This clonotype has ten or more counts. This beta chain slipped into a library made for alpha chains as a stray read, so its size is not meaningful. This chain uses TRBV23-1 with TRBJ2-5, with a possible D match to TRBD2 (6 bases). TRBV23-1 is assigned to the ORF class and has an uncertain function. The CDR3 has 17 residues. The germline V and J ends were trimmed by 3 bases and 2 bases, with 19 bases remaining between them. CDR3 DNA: TGCGCCAGCAGTCACCACGGGAACCGGGGGAGACAAGAGACCCAGTACTTC. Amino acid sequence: CASSHHGNRGRQETQYF.

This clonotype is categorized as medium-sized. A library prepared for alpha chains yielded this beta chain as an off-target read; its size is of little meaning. The CDR3: CASSTSDSKSYEQYF. CDR3 sequence (DNA): TGTGCCAGCAGCACCTCGGACAGTAAGTCCTACGAGCAGTACTTC. The chain is built from TRBV7-9 and TRBJ2-7; D is possibly TRBD1 (6 bases). Germline V gives CDR1 SEHNR, CDR2 FQNEAQ (reference sequence). V was clipped by 5 bases and J by 1 base, with 15 bases between them. CDR3 size: 15 residues.

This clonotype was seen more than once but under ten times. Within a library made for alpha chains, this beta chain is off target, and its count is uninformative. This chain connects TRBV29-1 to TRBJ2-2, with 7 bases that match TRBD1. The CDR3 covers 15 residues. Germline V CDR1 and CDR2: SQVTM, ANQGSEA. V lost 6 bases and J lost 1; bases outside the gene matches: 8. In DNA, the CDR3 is TGCAGCGTAACCGACAGGGTCCTGAACACCGGGGAGCTGTTTTTT. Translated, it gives CSVTDRVLNTGELFF.

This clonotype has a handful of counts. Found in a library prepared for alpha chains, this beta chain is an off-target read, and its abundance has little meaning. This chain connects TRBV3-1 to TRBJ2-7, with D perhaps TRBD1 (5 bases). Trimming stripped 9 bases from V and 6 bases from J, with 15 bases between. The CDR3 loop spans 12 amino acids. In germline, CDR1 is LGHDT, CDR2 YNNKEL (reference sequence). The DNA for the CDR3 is TGTGCCAGTGGGAAGGCCCAGGGCGAGCAGTACTTC. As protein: CASGKAQGEQYF.

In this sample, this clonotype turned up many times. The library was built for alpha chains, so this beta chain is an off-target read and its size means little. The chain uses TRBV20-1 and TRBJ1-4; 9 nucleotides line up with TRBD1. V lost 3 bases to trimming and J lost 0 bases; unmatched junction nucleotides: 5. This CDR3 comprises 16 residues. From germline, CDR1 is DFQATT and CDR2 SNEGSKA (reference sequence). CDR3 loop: CSARRQGVSTNEKLFF. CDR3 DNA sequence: TGCAGTGCTAGGAGACAGGGGGTCTCAACTAATGAAAAACTGTTTTTT.

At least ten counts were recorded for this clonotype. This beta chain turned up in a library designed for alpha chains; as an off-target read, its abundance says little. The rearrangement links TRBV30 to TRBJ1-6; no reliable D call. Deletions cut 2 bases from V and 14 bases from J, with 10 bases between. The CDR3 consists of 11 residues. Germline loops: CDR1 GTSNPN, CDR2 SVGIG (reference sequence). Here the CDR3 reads CAWSSREALHF. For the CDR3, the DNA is TGTGCCTGGAGTTCCCGGGAAGCCCTCCACTTT.